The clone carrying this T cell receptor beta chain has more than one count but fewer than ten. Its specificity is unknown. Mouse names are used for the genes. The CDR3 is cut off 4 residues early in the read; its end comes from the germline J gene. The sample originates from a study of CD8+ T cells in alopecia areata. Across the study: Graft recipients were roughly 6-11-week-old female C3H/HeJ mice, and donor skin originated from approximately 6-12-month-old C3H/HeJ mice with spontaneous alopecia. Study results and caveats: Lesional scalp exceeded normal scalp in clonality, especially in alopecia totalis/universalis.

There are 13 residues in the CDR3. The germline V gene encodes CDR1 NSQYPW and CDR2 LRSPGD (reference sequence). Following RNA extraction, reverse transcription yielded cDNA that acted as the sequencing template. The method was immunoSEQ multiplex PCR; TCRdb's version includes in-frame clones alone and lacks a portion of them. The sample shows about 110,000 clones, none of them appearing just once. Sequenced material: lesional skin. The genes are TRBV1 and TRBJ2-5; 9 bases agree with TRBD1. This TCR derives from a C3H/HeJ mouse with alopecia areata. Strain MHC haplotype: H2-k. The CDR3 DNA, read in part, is TGCACCTGCAGTGGACAGGGGGATGAC. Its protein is CTCSGQGDD. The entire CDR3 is CTCSGQGDDTQYF.